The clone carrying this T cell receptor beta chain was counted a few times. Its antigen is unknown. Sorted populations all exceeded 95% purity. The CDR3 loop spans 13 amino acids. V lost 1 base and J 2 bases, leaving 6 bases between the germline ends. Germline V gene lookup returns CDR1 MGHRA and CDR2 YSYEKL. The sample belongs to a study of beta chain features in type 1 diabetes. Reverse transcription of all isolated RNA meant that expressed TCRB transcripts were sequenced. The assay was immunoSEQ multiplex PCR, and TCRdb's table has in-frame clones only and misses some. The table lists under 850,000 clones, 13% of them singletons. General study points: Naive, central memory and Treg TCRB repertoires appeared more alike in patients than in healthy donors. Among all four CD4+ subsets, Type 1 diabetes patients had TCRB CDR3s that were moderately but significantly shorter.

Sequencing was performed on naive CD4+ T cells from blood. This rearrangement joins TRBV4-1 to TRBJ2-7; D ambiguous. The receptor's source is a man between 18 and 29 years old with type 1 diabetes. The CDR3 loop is CASSQVLAYEQYF. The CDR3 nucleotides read TGCGCCAGCAGCCAAGTTCTGGCCTACGAGCAGTACTTC.